A selection of T cell receptor beta chains follows, all from one sample in a study of cytomegalovirus exposure and HLA in healthy donors. Data came from immunoSEQ multiplex PCR; TCRdb stores just in-frame clones and leaves some out. The sample consists of over 150,000 clones, over 75% of them appearing once. Sequencing was carried out using PBMCs. Receptor source: a woman aged 18-29 years in good health and CMV-seronegative. Each CDR3 is given with its conserved first and last residue. The D gene is left open where the match is weak. A row's size may be missing; if present it is once, few, many or a size class.

d_gene,abundance,v_gene,j_gene,CDR3aa,CDR3nt
.,.,TRBV7-3,TRBJ1-1,CASSLGGRNTEAFF,TGTGCCAGCAGCTTAGGCGGGCGGAACACTGAAGCTTTCTTT
TRBD1,.,TRBV5-4,TRBJ2-3,CASSNRGTTDTQYF,TGTGCCAGCAGCAACAGGGGCACCACAGATACGCAGTATTTT
.,.,TRBV9,TRBJ1-1,CASSVALQGRTEAFF,TGTGCCAGCAGCGTAGCCCTACAGGGTAGGACTGAAGCTTTCTTT
.,once,TRBV6-1,TRBJ1-1,CASSLGANTEAFF,TGTGCCAGCAGCTTAGGAGCGAACACTGAAGCTTTCTTT
TRBD1,.,TRBV5-4,TRBJ1-6,CASSAGTGVNSPLHF,TGTGCCAGCAGCGCCGGGACAGGGGTAAATTCACCCCTCCACTTT
.,.,TRBV18,TRBJ2-3,CASSPRETDTQYF,TGTGCCAGCTCACCAAGGGAGACAGATACGCAGTATTTT
.,.,TRBV27,TRBJ2-7,CASSLAVSSYEQYF,TGTGCCAGCAGTTTAGCGGTTAGCTCCTACGAGCAGTACTTC
.,.,TRBV7-9,TRBJ2-1,CASSLAHGESGNEQFF,TGTGCCAGCAGCTTAGCGCATGGGGAAAGCGGTAATGAGCAGTTCTTC
TRBD1,.,TRBV7-9,TRBJ2-7,CASSSGTASYEQYF,TGTGCCAGCAGCTCTGGGACAGCTTCCTACGAGCAGTACTTC
.,.,TRBV27,TRBJ1-6,CASSFEQGNSPLHF,TGTGCCAGCAGTTTTGAACAGGGAAATTCACCCCTCCACTTT
.,.,TRBV19,TRBJ1-2,CASSIFGDYGYTF,TGTGCCAGTAGTATATTCGGGGACTATGGCTACACCTTC